The 14 T cell receptor beta chains below all came from one sample that was sequenced in a study of T cells in Graves' hyperthyroidism and ophthalmopathy. Researchers amplified the TCR beta CDR3 regions from RNA transcripts. First-round RT-PCR with HTBI primers amplified the TCR CDR3 region. Each CDR3 protein is one row after TCRdb ran MiXCR on the multiplex PCR reads. This table holds 450,000 to 500,000 distinct CDR3 sequences, around a fifth found once. Material for sequencing was blood. Every receptor here comes from an older woman with Graves' ophthalmopathy.

This clonotype was seen more than once but under ten times. The chain recombines TRBV5-1 with TRBJ1-1, with TRBD1 as a possible D gene (6 bases). CDR1 is SGHRS, CDR2 YFSETQ, per germline. The V end lost 4 bases, the J end lost 7 bases, and 17 bases lay between the germline ends. CDR3 size: 14 residues. CDR3 sequence: CASSKSGTPREAFF. The CDR3 DNA follows: TGCGCCAGCAGCAAGTCAGGGACACCCCGTGAAGCTTTCTTT.

This clonotype was seen a few times. This chain links TRBV27 with TRBJ2-7, with D perhaps matching TRBD1 or TRBD2 (5 bases each). Trimming took off 4 bases at V and 5 bases at J, with 24 bases between the two ends. Germline V gives CDR1 MNHEY, CDR2 SMNVEV (reference sequence). The CDR3 covers 17 residues. The chain's CDR3 is CASSSGTLAGTYDEQYF. DNA of the CDR3: TGTGCCAGCAGTTCGGGGACCTTAGCAGGAACCTACGACGAGCAGTACTTC.

This clonotype was seen repeatedly, ten times or more. The CDR3 region is CASSFHPPSSIMDTQYF. DNA of the CDR3: TGTGCCAGCAGTTTTCACCCTCCTAGTTCAATTATGGATACGCAGTATTTT. The rearrangement uses TRBV12-3 or TRBV12-4 and TRBJ2-3; D is ambiguous. Between the trimmed V and J ends, which lost 3 bases and 6 bases, there was a span of 22 bases. The CDR3 runs 17 residues.

Ten or more counts support this clonotype. The V gene is TRBV28, the J gene TRBJ2-4, with 10 positions matching TRBD1. CDR1 MDHEN and CDR2 SYDVKM come from the germline V gene. This CDR3 comprises 15 residues. The ends lost 8 bases at V and 4 bases at J; junction bases unmatched: 8. CDR3 loop: CASSNLGQGKNIQYF. DNA of the CDR3: TGTGCCAGCTCGAATTTGGGACAGGGGAAAAACATTCAGTACTTC.

The chain is built from TRBV6-2 or TRBV6-3 and TRBJ2-2; 7 nucleotides line up with TRBD1. Per germline, CDR1 MNHEY and CDR2 SVGEGT. The V gene end was trimmed by 5 bases and the J gene end by 3 bases; junction bases not matched to a gene: 15. This CDR3 comprises 18 residues. The CDR3 reads CASSKGTGAVLDTGELFF. In nucleotides, the CDR3 is TGTGCCAGCAGTAAAGGAACAGGGGCTGTCCTGGACACCGGGGAGCTGTTTTTT.

This clonotype came up many times. The J gene is TRBJ2-1, the V gene TRBV28; 15 bases match TRBD2. The CDR3 spans 16 residues. Per the germline V gene, CDR1 is MDHEN and CDR2 is SYDVKM. The trim removed 7 bases at V and 10 bases at J, leaving 11 bases unmatched. In DNA form, the CDR3 reads TGTGCCAGCACCGACATAGGGACTAGCGGGAGGAGCGAGCAGTTCTTC. It is translated as CASTDIGTSGRSEQFF.

The V call is TRBV4-1, the J call TRBJ2-1; D is tentatively TRBD1 or TRBD2 (5 bases each). The V gene lost 1 base and the J gene lost 0 bases, with 10 bases spanning the gap. Germline lookup yields CDR1 MGHRA and CDR2 YSYEKL. This CDR3 comprises 16 residues. CDR3 in DNA: TGCGCCAGCAGCCAAGGGGACGGTCGCTCCTACAATGAGCAGTTCTTC. This sequence encodes CASSQGDGRSYNEQFF.

This clonotype was seen a handful of times. The rearrangement uses TRBV18 and TRBJ2-3; D assignment may be TRBD1 or TRBD2 (6 bases each). V was pared by 1 base and J by 5 bases, with 13 bases between. Germline lookup yields CDR1 KGHSH and CDR2 LQKENI. This CDR3 region has 15 residues. CDR3 DNA: TGTGCCAGCTCACCACGAACAGGGAGGAGAGATACGCAGTATTTT. Amino acid sequence: CASSPRTGRRDTQYF.

This clonotype was seen at least ten times. V and J are TRBV28 and TRBJ2-6; TRBD1 matches 9 bases. The germline V gene encodes CDR1 MDHEN and CDR2 SYDVKM. This CDR3 spans 19 amino acids. J gave up 3 bases and V 3 bases, and 12 bases lay outside the gene matches. In DNA form, the CDR3 reads TGTGCCAGCAGTTTGAGTGGCCACAGGGGGCTTTTTGGGGCCAACGTCCTGACTTTC. Translating gives CASSLSGHRGLFGANVLTF.

This clonotype has more than one count but fewer than ten. The CDR3 bases are TGTGCCAGCAGTTACCCCCGGGCACTGCAAGAGACCCAGTACTTC. It translates to CASSYPRALQETQYF. V gene TRBV6-6 combines with J gene TRBJ2-5; unclear D gene. V dropped 2 bases and J dropped 2 bases, with 12 bases sitting between them. The V gene's germline CDR1 is MNHNY and CDR2 SVGAGI (reference sequence). The CDR3 has 15 amino acids.

The CDR3 DNA reads as TGTGCCAGCAGTTATCCCCTCCCTGGGACAGGGGCAAGCTCCTACAATGAGCAGTTCTTC. It is translated as CASSYPLPGTGASSYNEQFF. The V gene is TRBV13, the J gene TRBJ2-1, with TRBD1 identical over 10 bases. This CDR3 is built from 20 residues. The V segment lost 6 bases and the J segment 0 bases; nucleotides outside the gene matches: 17. Germline CDR1 is PRHDT and CDR2 is FYEKMQ (reference sequence). The variable domain in full, with the rest retrieved from reference TRBV13 and TRBJ2-1, is AAGVIQSPRHLIKEKRETATLKCYPIPRHDTVYWYQQGPGQDPQFLISFYEKMQSDKGSIPDRFSAQQFSDYHSELNMSSLELGDSALYFCASSYPLPGTGASSYNEQFFGPGTRLTVL.

This clonotype was seen at least ten times. The junction and the germline gene differ at one end; a read error may be behind it. This chain links TRBV5-1 with TRBJ1-2; D is unresolved. Germline CDR1 and CDR2: SGHRS and YFSETQ. The CDR3 contains 13 residues. CDR3 nucleotides: TGTGCCAGCAGCTTAGAAGGGAACTATGGCTACACCTTC. This encodes CASSLEGNYGYTF.

The chain is built from TRBV6-2 or TRBV6-3 and TRBJ2-7; D is undetermined. The V end lost 6 bases, the J end lost 0 bases, and 12 bases lay between the germline ends. Germline V gene lookup returns CDR1 MNHEY and CDR2 SVGEGT. The CDR3 has 14 amino acids. CDR3 coding DNA: TGTGCCAGCAGGTTGCGGCTAGACTCCTACGAGCAGTACTTC. It is translated as CASRLRLDSYEQYF.

This chain links TRBV4-3 with TRBJ2-7; no clear D. Between the trimmed V and J ends, which lost 0 bases and 3 bases, there was a span of 12 bases. Germline CDR1 and CDR2: LGHNA and YSLEER. This CDR3 has 15 amino acids. The CDR3: CASSQEKRNFYEQYF. CDR3 bases: TGCGCCAGCAGCCAAGAGAAGCGCAATTTCTACGAGCAGTACTTC.